These 20 T cell receptor beta chains originate from one sample sequenced in a study of Graves' ophthalmopathy and Graves' hyperthyroidism (dated by TCRdb to between 2017 and 2018). TCRdb names Illumina HiSeq 2000 as the instrument used. TCR beta CDR3 regions were amplified from RNA transcripts for repertoire sequencing. The first round was an RT-PCR using HTBI primers with the Qiagen OneStep RT-PCR kit, and this first round was followed by a second-round multiplex PCR, then size selection and purification. Using fastp trimming at Q25 and MiXCR clonotype assembly, TCRdb reanalyzed the public sequencing data and kept in-frame beta chains. Rows with a matching CDR3 protein are joined into one entry that keeps the most common DNA and genes. The sample table lists roughly 420,000 distinct CDR3 sequences, approximately 21% of them with a count of one. Roughly 3% of the sample is held by the ten biggest clonotypes.

The sample taken for sequencing was peripheral blood. These receptors were obtained from a woman aged 18-29 years with stable Graves' hyperthyroidism. Donor details come from another sample of the same person, matched by shared clones.

The sample holds a few counts of this clonotype. The chain is built from TRBV12-3 or TRBV12-4 and TRBJ1-1; no clear D. The CDR3 has 13 amino acids. Trimming left V 4 bases short and J 1 base short, with 7 bases between. The CDR3 sequence is CASSSSENTEAFF. Written as DNA, the CDR3 is TGTGCCAGCAGTTCATCAGAGAACACTGAAGCTTTCTTT.

The rearrangement joins TRBV25-1 to TRBJ1-2, with D possibly matching TRBD1 (5 bases). The V and J ends lost 2 bases and 4 bases respectively, with 11 bases between them. Germline V gives CDR1 MGHDK, CDR2 SYGVNS. This CDR3 spans 14 amino acids. CDR3 amino acids: CASSEATETYGYTF. The CDR3, as DNA: TGTGCCAGCAGTGAAGCGACAGAGACCTATGGCTACACCTTC.

This clonotype was detected many times. The chain combines TRBV7-8 with TRBJ2-5, with 7 bases fitting TRBD1. The CDR3 totals 14 residues. CDR1 and CDR2 from the germline V gene are SGHVS and FQNEAQ. Trimming took 6 bases from V and 4 from J; bases not matched to a gene: 8. The CDR3 DNA reads as TGTGCCAGCAGTTTCACAGGGGCGGGAGAGACCCAGTACTTC. It codes for CASSFTGAGETQYF.

This chain joins TRBV18 and TRBJ1-2, with TRBD1 identical over 7 bases. This CDR3 has 15 residues. The V gene's germline CDR1 is KGHSH and CDR2 LQKENI. The V segment lost 2 bases and the J segment 4 bases; nucleotides outside the gene matches: 7. The CDR3 here is CASSPERQGTYGYTF. DNA for the CDR3: TGTGCCAGCTCACCAGAAAGACAGGGAACCTATGGCTACACCTTC.

This sequence joins TRBV30 and TRBJ2-2; D not resolved. With 8 bases removed from V and 3 bases from J, the gap between germline ends came to 13 bases. This CDR3 is 13 amino acids long. The germline V gene encodes CDR1 GTSNPN and CDR2 SVGIG (reference sequence). In nucleotides, the CDR3 is TGTGCCGGAGATATAGTCGACACCGGGGAGCTGTTTTTT. Translation gives CAGDIVDTGELFF.

This clonotype was seen repeatedly, ten times or more. V gene TRBV18 combines with J gene TRBJ2-7; TRBD1 might be the D (6 bases). The length of the CDR3 is 15 residues. Trimming took off 4 bases at V and 3 bases at J, with 16 bases between the two ends. CDR1 is KGHSH and CDR2 is LQKENI in the germline V gene. Here the CDR3 reads CASSRRDNLNYEQYF. Here the CDR3 DNA reads TGTGCCAGCTCACGAAGGGACAATCTGAACTACGAGCAGTACTTC.

In this sample, this clonotype turned up many times. This chain connects TRBV15 to TRBJ2-5; 7 bases align to TRBD1. CDR1 is LNHNV, CDR2 YYDKDF, per germline (reference sequence). The CDR3 has 12 amino acids. The J segment lost 3 bases and the V segment lost 8 bases, leaving 3 bases of the junction unmatched. CDR3 bases: TGTGCCACCGCCCAGGGGGAAGAGACCCAGTACTTC. Translation gives CATAQGEETQYF.

This clonotype was counted many times. The rearrangement joins TRBV27 to TRBJ1-1; the D gene is possibly TRBD1 (5 bases). CDR3 length: 15 residues. The germline V gene has CDR1 MNHEY and CDR2 SMNVEV (reference sequence). V lost 2 bases and J 4 bases, leaving 14 bases between the germline ends. CDR3 residues: CASSLGIRGFTEAFF. The DNA of the CDR3 is TGTGCCAGCAGTTTAGGAATTAGGGGCTTCACTGAAGCTTTCTTT.

With respect to this clonotype: This CDR3 fails to terminate in the conserved phenylalanine or tryptophan, so it likely reflects a read error. Because the CDR3's place on the DNA is in doubt, the DNA is left out and the CDR3 is given as listed by TCRdb. V usage is TRBV10-3 and J usage is TRBJ1-1. The length of the CDR3 is 13 amino acids, counting both ends. CDR1 ENHRY and CDR2 SYGVKD come from the germline V gene. The CDR3 region is CAIRSLGLTEACY.

This clonotype has more than one count but fewer than ten. Germline is not matched at one junction end, which may reflect a read error. V is TRBV12-3 or TRBV12-4 and J is TRBJ2-5, with a tentative D call TRBD1 (7 bases). There are 11 residues in the CDR3. CDR3 amino acids: CANSRGAIGGF. The CDR3 DNA sequence: TGTGCCAACAGCAGGGGGGCCATTGGGGGCTTC.

This clonotype was seen many times. The CDR3 sequence is CASSSLAGGSHEQYF. CDR3 nucleotide sequence: TGTGCCAGCAGTTCCTTAGCGGGAGGGTCCCACGAGCAGTACTTC. The genes are TRBV12-3 or TRBV12-4 and TRBJ2-7; 11 positions agree with TRBD2. This CDR3 comprises 15 residues. Trimming at V came to 4 bases and at J to 5 bases, leaving 7 bases not matched to a gene.

In this sample, this clonotype turned up many times. The junction does not match germline at one end; this may be a read error. The chain is built from TRBV24-1 and TRBJ1-2; TRBD1 matches at 10 bases. Germline assignment: CDR1 KGHDR and CDR2 SFDVKD. CDR3 length: 15 residues. The CDR3 region is CATSQRGTGVYGCTF. In nucleotides, the CDR3 is TGTGCCACCAGCCAACGGGGGACAGGGGTGTATGGCTGCACCTTC.

This clonotype came up many times. J is TRBJ2-2 and V is TRBV27; a possible D gene is TRBD1 (6 bases). Looked up from germline, CDR1 is MNHEY and CDR2 is SMNVEV (reference sequence). The CDR3 runs 15 residues. With 6 bases removed from V and 4 bases from J, the gap between germline ends came to 15 bases. CDR3 DNA: TGTGCCAGCAGAAAAATCAGGGGAACCACCGGGGAGCTGTTTTTT. It encodes CASRKIRGTTGELFF.

This clonotype was seen repeatedly, ten times or more. The V and J genes are TRBV28 and TRBJ2-7; D gene ambiguous. The CDR3 loop spans 12 amino acids. Germline CDR1 reads MDHEN; CDR2 reads SYDVKM. Trimming left V 2 bases short and J 5 bases short, with 7 bases between. CDR3 nucleotide sequence: TGTGCCAGCAGTTTAAGGTGGAACGAGCAGTACTTC. Translated: CASSLRWNEQYF.

In this sample, this clonotype turned up many times. This chain connects TRBV5-8 to TRBJ1-2; D unclear. CDR1 SGHTS and CDR2 YDEGEE come from the germline V gene. Between the trimmed V and J ends, which lost 2 bases and 3 bases, there was a span of 8 bases. There are 13 residues in the CDR3. CDR3 bases: TGTGCCAGCAGCTTCCAGGAGGACTATGGCTACACCTTC. It encodes CASSFQEDYGYTF.

This clonotype was seen ten or more times. The chain joins TRBV27 to TRBJ2-7; TRBD1 matches 7 bases. V shed 6 bases, J shed 3 bases, and the junction held 8 bases outside the gene matches. Germline V CDR1 and CDR2: MNHEY, SMNVEV (reference sequence). The CDR3 loop spans 14 amino acids. The CDR3: CASRPTGPGYEQYF. CDR3 nucleotide sequence: TGTGCCAGCAGACCGACAGGGCCGGGCTACGAGCAGTACTTC.

The sample holds many counts of this clonotype. The rearrangement uses TRBV7-8 and TRBJ2-5; tentatively, D is TRBD1 or TRBD2 (6 bases each). The CDR3 totals 14 residues. The V end was cut by 5 bases, the J end by 1 base, with 11 bases between. Germline V gene lookup returns CDR1 SGHVS and CDR2 FQNEAQ. The CDR3 spells CASSGGTPQETQYF. CDR3 DNA: TGTGCCAGCAGCGGAGGGACACCCCAAGAGACCCAGTACTTC.

Turning to this clonotype: A read error may explain this, as a much larger clone is one base away. The conserved closing phenylalanine or tryptophan is absent in this CDR3, likely reflecting a read error. J is TRBJ2-5 and V is TRBV5-6, with D perhaps matching TRBD1 or TRBD2 (6 bases each). The V gene lost 3 bases and the J gene lost 2 bases, with 11 bases spanning the gap. The CDR3 spans 14 residues. From germline, CDR1 is SGHDT and CDR2 YYEEEE. The CDR3, as DNA: TGTGCCAGCAGCTACCCGGGGGCGCAAGAGACCCAGTACTTG. The encoded protein is CASSYPGAQETQYL.

This clonotype was picked up many times. The chain links TRBV12-3 or TRBV12-4 to TRBJ1-1; possible D gene TRBD1, 6 bases. This CDR3 comprises 15 residues. Trimming stripped 6 bases from V and 5 bases from J, with 19 bases between. The CDR3 nucleotides read TGTGCCAGCAGACCCCCGGGACAAGGGAGGACTGAAGCTTTCTTT. Its protein product is CASRPPGQGRTEAFF.

This clonotype was observed many times. The chain couples TRBV5-1 to TRBJ2-2; D remains unclear. Trimming stripped 5 bases from V and 0 bases from J, with 8 bases between. Germline CDR1 SGHRS, CDR2 YFSETQ. There are 14 residues in the CDR3. In nucleotides, the CDR3 is TGCGCCAGCAGAGACGTTTCGAACACCGGGGAGCTGTTTTTT. Translation: CASRDVSNTGELFF.